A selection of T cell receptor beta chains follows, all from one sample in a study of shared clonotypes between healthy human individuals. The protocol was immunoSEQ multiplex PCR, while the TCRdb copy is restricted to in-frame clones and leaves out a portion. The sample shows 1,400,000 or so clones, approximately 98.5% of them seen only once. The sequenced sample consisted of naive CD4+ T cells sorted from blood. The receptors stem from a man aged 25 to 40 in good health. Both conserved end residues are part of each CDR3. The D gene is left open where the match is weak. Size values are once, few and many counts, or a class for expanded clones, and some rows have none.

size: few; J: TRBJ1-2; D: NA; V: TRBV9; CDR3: CASSETAANYGYTF; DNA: TGTGCCAGCAGCGAAACAGCCGCTAACTATGGCTACACCTTC
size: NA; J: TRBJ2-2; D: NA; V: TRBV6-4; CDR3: CASRGGPGELFF; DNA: TGTGCCAGCAGAGGGGGGCCCGGGGAGCTGTTTTTT
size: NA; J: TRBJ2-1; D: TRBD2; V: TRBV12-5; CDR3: CASGLVRLAGDHNEQFF; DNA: TGTGCTAGTGGTTTGGTACGCCTAGCGGGGGACCACAATGAGCAGTTCTTC
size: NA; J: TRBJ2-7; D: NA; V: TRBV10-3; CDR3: CAISELIRGNEQYF; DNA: TGTGCCATCAGTGAACTAATACGGGGAAACGAGCAGTACTTC
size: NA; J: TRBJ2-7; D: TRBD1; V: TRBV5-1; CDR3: CASSLSSLGQGHEQYF; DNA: TGCGCCAGCAGCTTGTCTTCCCTGGGACAGGGACACGAGCAGTACTTC
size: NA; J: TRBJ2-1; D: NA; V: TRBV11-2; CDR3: CASSLGDPQYEQFF; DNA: TGTGCCAGCAGCTTAGGGGACCCGCAGTATGAGCAGTTCTTC
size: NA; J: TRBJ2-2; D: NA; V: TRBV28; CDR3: CASSSSTGELFF; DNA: TGTGCCAGCAGTTCAAGCACCGGGGAGCTGTTTTTT
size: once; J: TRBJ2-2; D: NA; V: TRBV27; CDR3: CASSFLASGLNTGELFF; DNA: TGTGCCAGCAGTTTCCTGGCCTCGGGACTTAACACCGGGGAGCTGTTTTTT
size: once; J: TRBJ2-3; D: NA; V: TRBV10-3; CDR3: CAITERLSPDTQYF; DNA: TGTGCCATCACCGAGCGGCTTTCCCCAGATACGCAGTATTTT
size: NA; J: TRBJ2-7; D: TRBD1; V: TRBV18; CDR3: CASHGTGVYEQYF; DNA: TGTGCCAGCCACGGGACAGGGGTATACGAGCAGTACTTC
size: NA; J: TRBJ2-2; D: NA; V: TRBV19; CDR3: CASSPTITGNTGELFF; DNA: TGTGCCAGTAGTCCGACAATAACAGGGAACACCGGGGAGCTGTTTTTT
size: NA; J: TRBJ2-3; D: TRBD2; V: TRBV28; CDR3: CASSPGGRTTDTQYF; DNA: TGTGCCAGCAGCCCCGGCGGGAGGACGACAGATACGCAGTATTTT
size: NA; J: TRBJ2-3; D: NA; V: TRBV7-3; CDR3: CASSLVDTQYF; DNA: TGTGCCAGCAGCTTGGTAGATACGCAGTATTTT
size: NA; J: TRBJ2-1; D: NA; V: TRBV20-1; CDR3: CSALSYEQFF; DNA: TGCAGTGCTTTATCCTATGAGCAGTTCTTC
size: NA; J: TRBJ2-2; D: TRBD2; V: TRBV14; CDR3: CASSRTSGRGTGELFF; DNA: TGTGCCAGCAGCCGGACTAGCGGGAGGGGCACCGGGGAGCTGTTTTTT
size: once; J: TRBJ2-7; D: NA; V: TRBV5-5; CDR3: CASSLGRQYEQYF; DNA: TGTGCCAGCAGCTTGGGCAGACAGTACGAGCAGTACTTC
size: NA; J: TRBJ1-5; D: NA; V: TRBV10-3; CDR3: CAIRPTDNQPQHF; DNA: TGTGCCATTCGGCCAACCGATAATCAGCCCCAGCATTTT
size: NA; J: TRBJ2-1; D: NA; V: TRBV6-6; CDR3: CASTPGTPVGTEQFF; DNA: TGTGCCAGCACCCCCGGGACGCCGGTCGGTACTGAGCAGTTCTTC
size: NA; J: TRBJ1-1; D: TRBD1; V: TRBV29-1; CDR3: CSAGQGGTEAFF; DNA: TGCAGCGCCGGACAGGGGGGGACTGAAGCTTTCTTT
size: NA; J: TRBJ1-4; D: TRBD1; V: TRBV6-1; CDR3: CASSEIGGQLEKLFF; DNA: TGTGCCAGCAGTGAAATTGGGGGACAGCTTGAAAAACTGTTTTTT
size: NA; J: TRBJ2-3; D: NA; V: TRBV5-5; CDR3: CASSERPADTQYF; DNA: TGTGCCAGCAGCGAGCGCCCGGCAGATACGCAGTATTTT
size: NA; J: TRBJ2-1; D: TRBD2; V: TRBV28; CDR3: CASTPGLSGGLSYNEQFF; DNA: TGTGCCAGCACCCCCGGACTAAGCGGGGGACTCTCCTACAATGAGCAGTTCTTC
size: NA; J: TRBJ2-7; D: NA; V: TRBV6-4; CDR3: CASSENPNYEQYF; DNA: TGTGCCAGCAGTGAGAACCCTAACTACGAGCAGTACTTC
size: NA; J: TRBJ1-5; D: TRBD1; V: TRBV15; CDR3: CATSKDRGLQPQHF; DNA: TGTGCCACCAGCAAGGACAGGGGGCTTCAGCCCCAGCATTTT
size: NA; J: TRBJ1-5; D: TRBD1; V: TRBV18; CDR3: CASSPGQGAQPQHF; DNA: TGTGCCAGCTCTCCGGGACAGGGGGCTCAGCCCCAGCATTTT
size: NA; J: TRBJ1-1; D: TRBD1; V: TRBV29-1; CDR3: CSVLQGSNTEAFF; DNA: TGCAGCGTACTACAGGGGTCGAACACTGAAGCTTTCTTT
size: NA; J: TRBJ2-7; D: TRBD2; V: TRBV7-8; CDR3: CASSNKREPYEQYF; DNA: TGTGCCAGCAGCAATAAGCGGGAGCCCTACGAGCAGTACTTC
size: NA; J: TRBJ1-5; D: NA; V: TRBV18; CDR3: CASSAAQGWQPQHF; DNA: TGTGCCAGCTCGGCGGCACAGGGTTGGCAGCCCCAGCATTTT
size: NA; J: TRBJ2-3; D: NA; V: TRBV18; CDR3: CASSPSRHTDTQYF; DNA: TGTGCCAGCTCACCATCCAGGCACACAGATACGCAGTATTTT
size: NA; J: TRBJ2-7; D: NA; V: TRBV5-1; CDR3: CASSLPGNAWEQYF; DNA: TGCGCCAGCAGCTTGCCGGGTAACGCTTGGGAGCAGTACTTC
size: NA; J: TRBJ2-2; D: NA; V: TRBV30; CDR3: CAWRGAGELFF; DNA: TGTGCCTGGAGAGGGGCCGGGGAGCTGTTTTTT
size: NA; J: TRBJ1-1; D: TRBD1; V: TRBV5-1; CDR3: CASSSDRANTEAFF; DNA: TGCGCCAGCAGCTCCGACAGGGCGAACACTGAAGCTTTCTTT
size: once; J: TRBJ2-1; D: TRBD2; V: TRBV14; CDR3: CASGAGFKYNEQFF; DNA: TGTGCCTCGGGAGCGGGGTTTAAATACAATGAGCAGTTCTTC
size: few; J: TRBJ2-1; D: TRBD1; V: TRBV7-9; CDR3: CASSPTGGYYNEQFF; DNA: TGTGCCAGCAGCCCGACAGGGGGCTACTACAATGAGCAGTTCTTC
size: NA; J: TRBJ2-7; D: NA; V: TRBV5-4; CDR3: CASRLRDSHEQYF; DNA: TGTGCCAGCAGGCTCCGGGACTCCCACGAGCAGTACTTC
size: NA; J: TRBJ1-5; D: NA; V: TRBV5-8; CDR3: CASSSEFRSNQPQHF; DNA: TGTGCCAGCAGCTCTGAATTCAGGAGCAATCAGCCCCAGCATTTT
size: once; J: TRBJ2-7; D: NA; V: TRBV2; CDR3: CASSEEVGRGRRYYEQYF; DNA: TGTGCCAGCAGTGAAGAGGTTGGGAGGGGGAGGAGGTACTACGAGCAGTACTTC
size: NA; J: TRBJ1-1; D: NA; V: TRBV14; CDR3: CASSQDIGQVNTEAFF; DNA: TGTGCCAGCAGCCAAGATATCGGGCAAGTGAACACTGAAGCTTTCTTT
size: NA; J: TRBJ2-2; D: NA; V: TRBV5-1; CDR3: CASSRRGPGELFF; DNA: TGCGCCAGCAGTCGGAGGGGACCCGGGGAGCTGTTTTTT
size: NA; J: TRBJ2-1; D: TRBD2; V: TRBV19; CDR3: CASSPSGRDEQFF; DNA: TGTGCCAGTAGTCCTAGCGGGAGGGATGAGCAGTTCTTC
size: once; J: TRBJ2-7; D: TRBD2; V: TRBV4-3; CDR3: CASSSEAGGRSYEQYF; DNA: TGCGCCAGCAGCTCTGAAGCGGGAGGCCGGTCCTACGAGCAGTACTTC
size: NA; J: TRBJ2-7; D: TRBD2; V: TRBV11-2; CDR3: CASSPPGTSGTREQYF; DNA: TGTGCCAGCAGCCCGCCCGGGACTAGCGGGACTCGGGAGCAGTACTTC
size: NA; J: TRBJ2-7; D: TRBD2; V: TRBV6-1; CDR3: CASSEGFLAVIF; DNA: TGTGCCAGCAGTGAAGGGTTTCTAGCGGTGATTTTC